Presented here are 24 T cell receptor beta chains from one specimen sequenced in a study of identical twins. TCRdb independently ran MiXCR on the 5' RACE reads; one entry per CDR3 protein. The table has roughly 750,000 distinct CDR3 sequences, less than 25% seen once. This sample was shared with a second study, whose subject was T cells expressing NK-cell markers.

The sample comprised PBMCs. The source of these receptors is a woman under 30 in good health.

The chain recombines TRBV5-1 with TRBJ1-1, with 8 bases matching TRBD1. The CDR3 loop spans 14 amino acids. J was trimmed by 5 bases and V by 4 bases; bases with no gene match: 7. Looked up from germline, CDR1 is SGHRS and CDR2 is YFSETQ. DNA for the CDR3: TGCGCCAGCAGCCCAACAGGGGGTTGGACTGAAGCTTTCTTT. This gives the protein CASSPTGGWTEAFF.

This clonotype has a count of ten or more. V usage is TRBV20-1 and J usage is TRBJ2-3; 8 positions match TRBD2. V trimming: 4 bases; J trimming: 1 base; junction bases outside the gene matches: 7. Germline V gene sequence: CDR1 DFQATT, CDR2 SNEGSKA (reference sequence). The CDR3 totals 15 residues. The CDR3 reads CSATNPTSGTDTQYF. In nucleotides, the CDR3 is TGCAGTGCTACCAACCCGACTAGCGGCACAGATACGCAGTATTTT.

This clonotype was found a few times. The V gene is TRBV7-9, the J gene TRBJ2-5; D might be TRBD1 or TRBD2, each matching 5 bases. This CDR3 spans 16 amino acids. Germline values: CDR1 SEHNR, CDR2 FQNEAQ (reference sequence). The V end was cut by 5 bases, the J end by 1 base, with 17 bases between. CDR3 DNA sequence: TGTGCCAGCAGCCAGTCGGGCAGGGACCTCCAAGAGACCCAGTACTTC. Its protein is CASSQSGRDLQETQYF.

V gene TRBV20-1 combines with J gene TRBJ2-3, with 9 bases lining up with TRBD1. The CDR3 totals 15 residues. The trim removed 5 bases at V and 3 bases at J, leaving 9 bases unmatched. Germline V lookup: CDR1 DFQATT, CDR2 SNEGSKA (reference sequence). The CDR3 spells CSAQQGAMFTDTQYF. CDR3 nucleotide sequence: TGCAGTGCTCAACAGGGGGCGATGTTTACAGATACGCAGTATTTT.

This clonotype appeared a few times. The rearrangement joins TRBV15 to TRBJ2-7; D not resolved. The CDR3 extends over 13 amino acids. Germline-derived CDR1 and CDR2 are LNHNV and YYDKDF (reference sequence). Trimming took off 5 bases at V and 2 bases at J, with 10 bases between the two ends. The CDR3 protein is CATSSRVTYEQYF. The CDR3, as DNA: TGTGCCACCAGCTCAAGGGTAACCTACGAGCAGTACTTC.

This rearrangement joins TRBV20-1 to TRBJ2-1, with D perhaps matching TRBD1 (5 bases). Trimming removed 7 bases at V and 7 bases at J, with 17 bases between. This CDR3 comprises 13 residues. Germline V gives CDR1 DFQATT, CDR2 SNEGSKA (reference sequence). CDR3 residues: CSVQGPGRNEQFF. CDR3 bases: TGCAGTGTTCAAGGGCCAGGGCGGAATGAGCAGTTCTTC.

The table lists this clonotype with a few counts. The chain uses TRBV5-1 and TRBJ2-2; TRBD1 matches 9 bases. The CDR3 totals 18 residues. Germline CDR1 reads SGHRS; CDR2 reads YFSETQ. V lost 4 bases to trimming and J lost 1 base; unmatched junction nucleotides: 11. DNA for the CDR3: TGCGCCAGCAGCGCCAAAACTCCGGGACAGGGGAACACCGGGGAGCTGTTTTTT. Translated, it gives CASSAKTPGQGNTGELFF.

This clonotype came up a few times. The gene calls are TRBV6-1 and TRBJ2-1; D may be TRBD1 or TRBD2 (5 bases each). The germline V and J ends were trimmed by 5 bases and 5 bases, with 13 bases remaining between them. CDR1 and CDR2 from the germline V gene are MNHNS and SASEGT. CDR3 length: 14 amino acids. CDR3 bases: TGTGCCAGCAGTCCGACAAGGGACCACAATGAGCAGTTCTTC. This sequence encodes CASSPTRDHNEQFF.

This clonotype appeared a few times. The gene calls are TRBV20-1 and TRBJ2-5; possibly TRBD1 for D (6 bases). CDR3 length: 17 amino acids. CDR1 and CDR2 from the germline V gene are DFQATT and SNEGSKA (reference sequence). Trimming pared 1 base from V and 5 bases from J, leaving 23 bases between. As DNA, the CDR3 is TGCAGTGCTAGAGTGATAGAACAGGGAGAGGTTACGGAGACCCAGTACTTC. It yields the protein CSARVIEQGEVTETQYF.

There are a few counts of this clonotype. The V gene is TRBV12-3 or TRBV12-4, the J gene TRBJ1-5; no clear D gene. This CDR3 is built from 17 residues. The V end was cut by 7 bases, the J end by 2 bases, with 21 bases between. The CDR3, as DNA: TGTGCCAGCACCTACTCCCCTGGGCGGGCTGGCAATCAGCCCCAGCATTTT. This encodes CASTYSPGRAGNQPQHF.

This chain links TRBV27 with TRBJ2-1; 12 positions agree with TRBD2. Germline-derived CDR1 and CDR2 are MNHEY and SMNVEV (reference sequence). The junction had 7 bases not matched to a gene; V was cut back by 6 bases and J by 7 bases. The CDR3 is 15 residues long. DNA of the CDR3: TGTGCCAGCAGCCAACTAGCGGGAGGTATGAATGAGCAGTTCTTC. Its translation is CASSQLAGGMNEQFF.

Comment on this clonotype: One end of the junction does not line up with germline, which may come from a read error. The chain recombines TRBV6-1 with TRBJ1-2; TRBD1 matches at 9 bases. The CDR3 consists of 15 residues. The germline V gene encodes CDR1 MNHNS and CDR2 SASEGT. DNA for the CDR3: TGTGCCAGCACCACAGGGGGCGAATCTAAGTATGGCTACACCTTC. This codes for CASTTGGESKYGYTF.

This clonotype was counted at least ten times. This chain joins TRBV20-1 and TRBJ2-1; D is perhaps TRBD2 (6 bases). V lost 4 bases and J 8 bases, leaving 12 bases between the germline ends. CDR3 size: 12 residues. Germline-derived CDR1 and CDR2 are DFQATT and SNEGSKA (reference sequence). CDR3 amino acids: CSATRGIDEQFF. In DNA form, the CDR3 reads TGCAGTGCTACTCGGGGGATAGATGAGCAGTTCTTC.

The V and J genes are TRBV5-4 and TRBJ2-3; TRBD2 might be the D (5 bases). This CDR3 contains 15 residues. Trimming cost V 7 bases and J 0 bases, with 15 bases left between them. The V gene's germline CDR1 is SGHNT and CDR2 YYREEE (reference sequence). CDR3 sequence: CASGRTGRSTDTQYF. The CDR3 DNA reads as TGTGCCAGCGGAAGAACGGGAAGAAGCACAGATACGCAGTATTTT.

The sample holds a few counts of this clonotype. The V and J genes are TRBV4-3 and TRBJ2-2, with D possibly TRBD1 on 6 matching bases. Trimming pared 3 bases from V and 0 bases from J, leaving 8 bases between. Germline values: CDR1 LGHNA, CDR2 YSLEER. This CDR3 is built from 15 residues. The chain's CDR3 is CASSQGHSNTGELFF. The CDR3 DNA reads TGCGCCAGCAGCCAGGGACACTCGAACACCGGGGAGCTGTTTTTT.

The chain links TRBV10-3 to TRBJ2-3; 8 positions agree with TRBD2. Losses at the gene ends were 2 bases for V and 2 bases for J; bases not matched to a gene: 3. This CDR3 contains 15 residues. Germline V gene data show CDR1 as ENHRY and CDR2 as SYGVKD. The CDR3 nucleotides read TGTGCCATCAGTGAGAAGCGGGGGTACACAGATACGCAGTATTTT. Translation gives CAISEKRGYTDTQYF.

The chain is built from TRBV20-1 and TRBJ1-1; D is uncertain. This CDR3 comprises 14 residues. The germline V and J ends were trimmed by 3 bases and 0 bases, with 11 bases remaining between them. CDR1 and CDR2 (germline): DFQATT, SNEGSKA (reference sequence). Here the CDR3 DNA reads TGCAGTGCTAGGGACGGACGGTTGAACACTGAAGCTTTCTTT. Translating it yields CSARDGRLNTEAFF.

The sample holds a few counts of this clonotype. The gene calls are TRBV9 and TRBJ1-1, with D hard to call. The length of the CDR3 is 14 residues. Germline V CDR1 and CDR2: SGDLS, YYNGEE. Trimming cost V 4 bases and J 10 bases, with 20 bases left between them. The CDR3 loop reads CASSPTSVVRGAFF. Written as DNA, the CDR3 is TGTGCCAGCAGCCCCACCTCAGTGGTCAGAGGAGCTTTCTTT.

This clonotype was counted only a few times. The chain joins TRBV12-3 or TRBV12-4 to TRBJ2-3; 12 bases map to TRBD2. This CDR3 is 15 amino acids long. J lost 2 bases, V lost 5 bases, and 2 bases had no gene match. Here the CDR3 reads CASSPSGRDTDTQYF. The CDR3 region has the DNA TGTGCCAGCAGTCCTAGCGGGAGGGACACAGATACGCAGTATTTT.

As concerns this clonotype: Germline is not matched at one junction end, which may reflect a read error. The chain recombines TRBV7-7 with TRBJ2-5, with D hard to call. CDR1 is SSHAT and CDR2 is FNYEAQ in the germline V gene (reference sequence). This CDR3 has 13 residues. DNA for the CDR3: TGTGCTAGCAGCCTAATGCCTGTGGAGACCCAGTACTTC. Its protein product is CASSLMPVETQYF. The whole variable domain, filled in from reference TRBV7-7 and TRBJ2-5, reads GAGVSQSPRYKVTKRGQDVTLRCDPISSHATLYWYQQALGQGPEFLTYFNYEAQPDKSGLPSDRFSAERPEGSISTLTIQRTEQRDSAMYRCASSLMPVETQYFGPGTRLLVL.

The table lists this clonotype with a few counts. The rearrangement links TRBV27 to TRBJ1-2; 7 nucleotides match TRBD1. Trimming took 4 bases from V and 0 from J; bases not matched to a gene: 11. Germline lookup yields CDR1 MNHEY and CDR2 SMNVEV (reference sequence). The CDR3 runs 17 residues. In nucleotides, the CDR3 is TGTGCCAGCAGTTCACGACAGGGCGGGGGAGCTAACTATGGCTACACCTTC. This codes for CASSSRQGGGANYGYTF.

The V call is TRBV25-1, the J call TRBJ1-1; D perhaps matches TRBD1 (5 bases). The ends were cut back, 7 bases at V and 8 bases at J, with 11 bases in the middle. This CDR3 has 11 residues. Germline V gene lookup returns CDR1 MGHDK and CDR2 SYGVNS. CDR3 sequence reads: CASKPGTEAFF. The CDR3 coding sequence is TGTGCCAGCAAGCCGGGGACCGAAGCTTTCTTT.

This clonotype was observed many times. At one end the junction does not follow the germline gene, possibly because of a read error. Here the CDR3 DNA reads TGCGCCAGCAGCCTCTCGCCCCAAGAGACCCAGTACTTC. Its translation is CASSLSPQETQYF. The J gene is TRBJ2-5, the V gene TRBV11-3, with D unclear. This CDR3 is 13 amino acids long. CDR1 is SGHNT and CDR2 is YENEEA in the germline V gene.

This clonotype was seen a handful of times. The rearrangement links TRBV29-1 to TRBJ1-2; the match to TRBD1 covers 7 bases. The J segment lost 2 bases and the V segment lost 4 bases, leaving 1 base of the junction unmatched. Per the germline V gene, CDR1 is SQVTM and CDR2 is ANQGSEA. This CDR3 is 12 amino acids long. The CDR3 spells CSVGTGNYGYTF. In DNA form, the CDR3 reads TGCAGCGTTGGGACAGGAAACTATGGCTACACCTTC. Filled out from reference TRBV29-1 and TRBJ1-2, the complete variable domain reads SAVISQKPSRDICQRGTSLTIQCQVDSQVTMMFWYRQQPGQSLTLIATANQGSEATYESGFVIDKFPISRPNLTFSTLTVSNMSPEDSSIYLCSVGTGNYGYTFGSGTRLTVV.